This T cell receptor (beta chain) derives from a study of early T cells in non-severe SARS-CoV-2 infection. Study at large: Chains from this unsorted whole-blood bulk RNA could not be paired.

Regarding the study as a whole: Reliance on VDJdb matching favored anti-spike CD8 responses; private and CD4 specificities were missed.

The table lists this clonotype with many counts. Its antigen is undetermined. Trimming shortened V by 4 bases and J by 2 bases, and 8 bases separated the two germline ends. The CDR3 length is 13 residues. CDR1 SGHNT and CDR2 YENEEA come from the germline V gene. The TCR library protocol was used to attach unique molecular identifiers. These identifiers were attached to individual cDNA molecules. Each CDR3 protein is one row after TCRdb ran MiXCR on the 5' RACE reads. The sample lists tens of thousands of distinct CDR3 sequences; less than 6.5% were seen once. This TCR derives from an adult who was a healthcare worker with PCR-confirmed SARS-CoV-2 infection or an uninfected control (not recorded which). The sample taken for sequencing was whole blood. This sequence joins TRBV11-3 and TRBJ1-1; D not certain. The CDR3 is CASSWGLNTEAFF. CDR3 coding DNA: TGTGCCAGCAGCTGGGGATTAAACACTGAAGCTTTCTTT. Drawing the rest from reference TRBV11-3 and TRBJ1-1, the complete variable domain is EAGVVQSPRYKIIEKKQPVAFWCNPISGHNTLYWYLQNLGQGPELLIRYENEEAVDDSQLPKDRFSAERLKGVDSTLKIQPAELGDSAVYLCASSWGLNTEAFFGQGTRLTVV.